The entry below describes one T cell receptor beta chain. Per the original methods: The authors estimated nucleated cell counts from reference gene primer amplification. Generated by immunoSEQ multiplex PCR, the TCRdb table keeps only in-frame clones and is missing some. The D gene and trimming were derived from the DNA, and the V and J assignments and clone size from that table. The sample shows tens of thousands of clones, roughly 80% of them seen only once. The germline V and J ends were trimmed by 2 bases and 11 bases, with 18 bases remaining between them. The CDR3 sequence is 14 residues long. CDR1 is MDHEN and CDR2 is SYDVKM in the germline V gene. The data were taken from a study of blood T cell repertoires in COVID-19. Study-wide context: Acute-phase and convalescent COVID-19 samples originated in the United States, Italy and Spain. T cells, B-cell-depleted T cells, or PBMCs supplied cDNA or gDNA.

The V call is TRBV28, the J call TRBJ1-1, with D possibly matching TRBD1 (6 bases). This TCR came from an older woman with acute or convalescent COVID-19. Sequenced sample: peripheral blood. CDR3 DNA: TGTGCCAGCAGTTTAAGCGACAGAAGAAGGGGGGCTTTCTTT. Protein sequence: CASSLSDRRRGAFF.